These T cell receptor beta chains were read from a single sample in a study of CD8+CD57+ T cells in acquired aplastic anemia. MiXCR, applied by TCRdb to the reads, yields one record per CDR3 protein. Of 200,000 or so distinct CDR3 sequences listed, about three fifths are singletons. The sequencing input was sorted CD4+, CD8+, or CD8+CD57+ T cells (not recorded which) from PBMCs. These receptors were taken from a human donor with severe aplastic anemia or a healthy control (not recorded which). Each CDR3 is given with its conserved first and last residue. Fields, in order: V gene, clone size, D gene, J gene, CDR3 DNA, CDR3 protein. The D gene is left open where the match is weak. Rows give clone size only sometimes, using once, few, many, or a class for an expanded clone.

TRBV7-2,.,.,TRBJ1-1,TGTGCCAGCAGGACCCAGGGGATGACTGAAGCTTTCTTT,CASRTQGMTEAFF
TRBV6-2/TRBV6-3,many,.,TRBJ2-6,TGTGCCAGCAGTTACGGGGGCTCTGGGGCCAACGTCCTGACTTTC,CASSYGGSGANVLTF
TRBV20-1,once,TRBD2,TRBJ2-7,TGCAGTGCTAGGTGGGGCGGGGGAGCCTACGAGCAGTACTTC,CSARWGGGAYEQYF
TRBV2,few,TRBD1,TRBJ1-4,TGTGCCAGCAGGGACAGGGGGCGGAGTGAAAAACTGTTTTTT,CASRDRGRSEKLFF
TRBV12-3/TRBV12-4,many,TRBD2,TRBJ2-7,TGTGCCAGCAGTTCGTCGAGCGGGGTCAACTACGAGCAGTACTTC,CASSSSSGVNYEQYF
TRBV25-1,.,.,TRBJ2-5,TGTGCCAGCAGTGAATTGAGGGGGAAGAGAACCCAGTACTTC,CASSELRGKRTQYF
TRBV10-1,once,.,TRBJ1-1,TGCGCCAGCAGTGAATCTACGGGTGAAGCTTTCTTT,CASSESTGEAFF
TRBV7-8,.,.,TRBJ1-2,TGTGCCAGCAGTGAAGTAGTGGCTGGGGGCTACACCTTC,CASSEVVAGGYTF
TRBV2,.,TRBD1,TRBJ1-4,TGTGCCAGCAGTGAGCAGGGGGCTAACGAAAAACTGTTTTTT,CASSEQGANEKLFF
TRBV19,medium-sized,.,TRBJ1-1,TGTGCCAGTATCCCGGGGCTGGGGACTGAAGCTTTCTTT,CASIPGLGTEAFF
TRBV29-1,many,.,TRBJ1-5,TGCAGCGTTCGGGACCTAGATAGCAATCAGCCCCAGCATTTT,CSVRDLDSNQPQHF
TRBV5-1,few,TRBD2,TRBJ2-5,TGCGCCAGCAGCTCGGGACTAGCGGGGGGGCAAGAGACCCAGTACTTC,CASSSGLAGGQETQYF
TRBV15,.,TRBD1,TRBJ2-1,TGTGCCACCAGTACCGGGACAGGAAACTCCTACAATGAGCAGTTCTTC,CATSTGTGNSYNEQFF
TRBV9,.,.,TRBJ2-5,TGTGCCAGCAGCGTAGAATACAGGAAAGAGACCCAGTACTTC,CASSVEYRKETQYF